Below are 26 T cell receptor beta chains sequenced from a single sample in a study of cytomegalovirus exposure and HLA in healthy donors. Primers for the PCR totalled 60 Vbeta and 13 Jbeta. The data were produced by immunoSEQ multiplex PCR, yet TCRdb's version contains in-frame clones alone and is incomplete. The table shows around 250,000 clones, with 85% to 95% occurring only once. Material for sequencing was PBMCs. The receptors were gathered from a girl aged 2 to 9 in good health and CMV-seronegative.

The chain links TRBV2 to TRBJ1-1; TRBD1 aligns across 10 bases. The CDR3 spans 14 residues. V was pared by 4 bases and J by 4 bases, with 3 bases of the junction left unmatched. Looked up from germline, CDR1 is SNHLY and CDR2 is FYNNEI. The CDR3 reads CASSGWTGGTEAFF. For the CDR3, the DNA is TGTGCCAGCAGTGGATGGACAGGGGGCACTGAAGCTTTCTTT.

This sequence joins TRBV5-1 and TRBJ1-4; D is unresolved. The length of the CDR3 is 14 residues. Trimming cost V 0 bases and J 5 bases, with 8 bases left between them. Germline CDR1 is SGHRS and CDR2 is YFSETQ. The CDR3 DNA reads TGCGCCAGCAGCTTGGTGTCGTTAAATGAAAAACTGTTTTTT. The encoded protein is CASSLVSLNEKLFF.

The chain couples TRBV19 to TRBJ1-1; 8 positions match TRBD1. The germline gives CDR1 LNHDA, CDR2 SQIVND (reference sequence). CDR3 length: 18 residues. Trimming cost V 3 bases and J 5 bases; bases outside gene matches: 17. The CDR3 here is CASSIGTGGGGGSTEAFF. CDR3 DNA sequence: TGTGCCAGTAGTATTGGGACAGGAGGGGGCGGAGGGAGTACTGAAGCTTTCTTT.

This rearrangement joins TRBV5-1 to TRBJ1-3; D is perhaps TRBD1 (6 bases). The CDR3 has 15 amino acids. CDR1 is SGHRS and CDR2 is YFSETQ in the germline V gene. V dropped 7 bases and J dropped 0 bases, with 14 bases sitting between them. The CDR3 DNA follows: TGCGCCAGCTATGACGGACAGAGCTCTGGAAACACCATATATTTT. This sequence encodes CASYDGQSSGNTIYF.

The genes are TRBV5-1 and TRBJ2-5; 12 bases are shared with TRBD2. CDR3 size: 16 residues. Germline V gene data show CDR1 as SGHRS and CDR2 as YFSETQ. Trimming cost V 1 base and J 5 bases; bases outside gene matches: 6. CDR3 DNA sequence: TGCGCCAGCAGCTTGCTGCCCCTAGCGGGGGGGGAGACCCAGTACTTC. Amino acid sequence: CASSLLPLAGGETQYF.

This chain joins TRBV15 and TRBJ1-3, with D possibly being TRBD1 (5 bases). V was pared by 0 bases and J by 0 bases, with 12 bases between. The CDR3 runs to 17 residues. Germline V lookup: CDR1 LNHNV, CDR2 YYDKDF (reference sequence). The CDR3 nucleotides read TGTGCCACCAGCAGAGATTTGGGCGGGGGCTCTGGAAACACCATATATTTT. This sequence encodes CATSRDLGGGSGNTIYF.

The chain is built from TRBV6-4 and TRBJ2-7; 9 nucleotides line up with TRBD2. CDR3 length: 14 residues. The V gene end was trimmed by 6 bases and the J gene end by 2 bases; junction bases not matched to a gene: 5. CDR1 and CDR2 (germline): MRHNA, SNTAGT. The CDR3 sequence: CASRGSGGTYEQYF. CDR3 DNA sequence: TGTGCCAGCAGGGGCAGCGGGGGGACCTACGAGCAGTACTTC.

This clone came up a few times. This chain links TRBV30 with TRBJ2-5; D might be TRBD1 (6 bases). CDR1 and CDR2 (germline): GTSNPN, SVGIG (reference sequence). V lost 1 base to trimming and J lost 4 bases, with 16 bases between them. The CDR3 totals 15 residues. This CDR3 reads CAWSDRAKKGETQYF. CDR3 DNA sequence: TGTGCCTGGAGTGACAGGGCGAAGAAGGGAGAGACCCAGTACTTC.

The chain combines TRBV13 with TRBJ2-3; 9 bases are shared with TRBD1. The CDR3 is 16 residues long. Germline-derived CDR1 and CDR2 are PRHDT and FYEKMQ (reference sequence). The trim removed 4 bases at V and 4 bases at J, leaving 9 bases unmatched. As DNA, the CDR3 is TGTGCCAGCAGCTCTCGGGGACAGGGCGGGGCAGATACGCAGTATTTT. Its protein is CASSSRGQGGADTQYF.

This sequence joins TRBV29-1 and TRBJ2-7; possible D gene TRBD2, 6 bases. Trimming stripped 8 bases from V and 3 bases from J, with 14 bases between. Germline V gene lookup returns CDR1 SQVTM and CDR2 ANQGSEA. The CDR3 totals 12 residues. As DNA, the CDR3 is TGCAGCACCCGACTCGGGGGCTACGAGCAGTACTTC. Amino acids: CSTRLGGYEQYF.

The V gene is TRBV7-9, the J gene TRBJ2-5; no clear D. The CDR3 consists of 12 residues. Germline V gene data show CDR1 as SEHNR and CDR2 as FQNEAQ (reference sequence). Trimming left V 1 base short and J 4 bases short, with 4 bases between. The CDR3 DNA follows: TGTGCCAGCAGCTTAGTCGGAGAGACCCAGTACTTC. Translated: CASSLVGETQYF. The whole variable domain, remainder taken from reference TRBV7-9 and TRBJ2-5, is DTGVSQNPRHKITKRGQNVTFRCDPISEHNRLYWYRQTLGQGPEFLTYFQNEAQLEKSRLLSDRFSAERPKGSFSTLEIQRTEQGDSAMYLCASSLVGETQYFGPGTRLLVL.

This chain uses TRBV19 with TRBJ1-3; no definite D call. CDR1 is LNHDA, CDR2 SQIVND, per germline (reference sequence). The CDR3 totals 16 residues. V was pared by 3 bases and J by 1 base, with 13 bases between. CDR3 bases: TGTGCCAGTAGTATTGTCCATAAAACATCTGGAAACACCATATATTTT. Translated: CASSIVHKTSGNTIYF. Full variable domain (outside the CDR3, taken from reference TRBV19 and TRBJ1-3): DGGITQSPKYLFRKEGQNVTLSCEQNLNHDAMYWYRQDPGQGLRLIYYSQIVNDFQKGDIAEGYSVSREKKESFPLTVTSAQKNPTAFYLCASSIVHKTSGNTIYFGEGSWLTVV.

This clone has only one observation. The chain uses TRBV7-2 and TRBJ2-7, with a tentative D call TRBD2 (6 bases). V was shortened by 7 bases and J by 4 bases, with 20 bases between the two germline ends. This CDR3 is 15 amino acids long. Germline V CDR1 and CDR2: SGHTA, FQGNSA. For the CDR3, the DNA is TGTGCCAGCAACCCCTCTTTCGGGAGTAGGTACGAGCAGTACTTC. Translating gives CASNPSFGSRYEQYF.

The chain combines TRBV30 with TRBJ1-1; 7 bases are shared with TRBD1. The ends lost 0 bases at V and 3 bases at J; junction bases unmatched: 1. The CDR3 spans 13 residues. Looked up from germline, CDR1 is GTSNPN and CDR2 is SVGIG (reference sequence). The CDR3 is CAWSVQGDTEAFF. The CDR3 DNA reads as TGTGCCTGGAGTGTCCAGGGGGACACTGAAGCTTTCTTT.

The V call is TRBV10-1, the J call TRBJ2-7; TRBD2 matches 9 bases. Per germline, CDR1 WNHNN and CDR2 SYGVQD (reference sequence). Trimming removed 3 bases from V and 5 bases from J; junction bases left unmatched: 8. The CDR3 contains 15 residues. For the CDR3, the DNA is TGCGCCAGCAGTGAAAGGCGGGGGGGGATCCACGAGCAGTACTTC. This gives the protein CASSERRGGIHEQYF.

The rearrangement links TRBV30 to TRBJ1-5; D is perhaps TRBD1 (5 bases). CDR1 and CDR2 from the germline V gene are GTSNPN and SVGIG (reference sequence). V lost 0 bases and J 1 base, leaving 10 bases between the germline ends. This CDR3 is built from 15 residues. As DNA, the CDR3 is TGTGCCTGGAGTGTACATGGGGCCAGCAATCAGCCCCAGCATTTT. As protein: CAWSVHGASNQPQHF.

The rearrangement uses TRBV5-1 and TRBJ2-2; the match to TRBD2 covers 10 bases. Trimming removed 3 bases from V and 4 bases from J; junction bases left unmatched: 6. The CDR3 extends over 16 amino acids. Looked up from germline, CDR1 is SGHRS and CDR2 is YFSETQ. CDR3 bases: TGCGCCAGCAGCTCCAAGCGGGAGGGTGGCACCGGGGAGCTGTTTTTT. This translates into CASSSKREGGTGELFF.

CDR3 region: CASSLVSGRALTPYNEQFF. The CDR3 nucleotides read TGTGCCAGCAGCTTAGTCTCGGGCAGGGCCCTGACTCCCTACAATGAGCAGTTCTTC. This chain joins TRBV7-6 and TRBJ2-1; possibly TRBD1 for D (5 bases). CDR3 size: 19 residues. In germline, CDR1 is SGHVS, CDR2 FNYEAQ. V gave up 1 base and J gave up 2 bases, with 21 bases separating them.

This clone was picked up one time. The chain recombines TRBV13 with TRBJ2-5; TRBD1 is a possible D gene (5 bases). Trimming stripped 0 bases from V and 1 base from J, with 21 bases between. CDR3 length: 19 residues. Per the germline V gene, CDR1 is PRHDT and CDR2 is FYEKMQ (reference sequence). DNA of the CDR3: TGTGCCAGCAGCTTAGGGCGCACCGGTATGGGCAGGGCCCAAGAGACCCAGTACTTC. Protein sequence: CASSLGRTGMGRAQETQYF.

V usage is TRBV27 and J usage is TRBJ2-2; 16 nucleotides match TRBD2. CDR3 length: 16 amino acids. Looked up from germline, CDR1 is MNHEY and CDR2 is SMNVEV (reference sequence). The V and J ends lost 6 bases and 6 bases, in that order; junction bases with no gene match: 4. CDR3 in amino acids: CASRRGLAGGAGELFF. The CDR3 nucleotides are TGTGCCAGCAGGCGGGGACTAGCGGGGGGGGCCGGGGAGCTGTTTTTT.

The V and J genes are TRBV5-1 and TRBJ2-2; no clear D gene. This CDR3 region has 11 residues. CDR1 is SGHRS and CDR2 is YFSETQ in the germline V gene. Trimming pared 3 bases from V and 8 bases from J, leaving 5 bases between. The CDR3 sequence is CASSSQGELFF. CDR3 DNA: TGCGCCAGCAGCTCCCAGGGGGAGCTGTTTTTT.

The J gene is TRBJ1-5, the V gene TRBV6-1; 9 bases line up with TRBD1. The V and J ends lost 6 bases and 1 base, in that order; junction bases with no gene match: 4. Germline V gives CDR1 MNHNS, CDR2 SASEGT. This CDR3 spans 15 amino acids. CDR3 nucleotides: TGTGCCAGCAGCCAGACAGGGGGGAGCAATCAGCCCCAGCATTTT. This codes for CASSQTGGSNQPQHF.

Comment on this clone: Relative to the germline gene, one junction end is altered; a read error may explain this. The CDR3 here is CSSSSNTGELFF. The DNA of the CDR3 is TGTTCCAGCAGCTCAAACACCGGGGAGCTGTTTTTT. This rearrangement joins TRBV7-9 to TRBJ2-2; D remains unclear. The CDR3 sequence is 12 residues long. Germline V lookup: CDR1 SEHNR, CDR2 FQNEAQ (reference sequence).

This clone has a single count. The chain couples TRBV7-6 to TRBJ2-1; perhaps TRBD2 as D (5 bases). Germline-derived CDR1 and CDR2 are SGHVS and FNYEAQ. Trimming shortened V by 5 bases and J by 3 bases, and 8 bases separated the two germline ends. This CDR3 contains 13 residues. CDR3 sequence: CASSRLSYNEQFF. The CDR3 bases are TGTGCCAGCAGCAGACTAAGCTACAATGAGCAGTTCTTC.

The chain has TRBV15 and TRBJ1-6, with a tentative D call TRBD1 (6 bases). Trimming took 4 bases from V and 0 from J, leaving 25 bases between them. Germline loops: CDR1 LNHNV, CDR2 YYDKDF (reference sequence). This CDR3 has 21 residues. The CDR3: CATSKSISGQRQSSYNSPLHF. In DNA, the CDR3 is TGTGCCACCAGCAAATCGATTTCGGGACAAAGACAAAGCTCCTATAATTCACCCCTCCACTTT.

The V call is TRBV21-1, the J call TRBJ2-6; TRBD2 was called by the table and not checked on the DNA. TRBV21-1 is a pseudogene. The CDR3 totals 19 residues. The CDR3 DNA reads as TGTGCCAGCAGCAAAGGGGGGGGACACTCGTTATTTGGGGCCAACGTCCTGACTTTC. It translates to CASSKGGGHSLFGANVLTF.